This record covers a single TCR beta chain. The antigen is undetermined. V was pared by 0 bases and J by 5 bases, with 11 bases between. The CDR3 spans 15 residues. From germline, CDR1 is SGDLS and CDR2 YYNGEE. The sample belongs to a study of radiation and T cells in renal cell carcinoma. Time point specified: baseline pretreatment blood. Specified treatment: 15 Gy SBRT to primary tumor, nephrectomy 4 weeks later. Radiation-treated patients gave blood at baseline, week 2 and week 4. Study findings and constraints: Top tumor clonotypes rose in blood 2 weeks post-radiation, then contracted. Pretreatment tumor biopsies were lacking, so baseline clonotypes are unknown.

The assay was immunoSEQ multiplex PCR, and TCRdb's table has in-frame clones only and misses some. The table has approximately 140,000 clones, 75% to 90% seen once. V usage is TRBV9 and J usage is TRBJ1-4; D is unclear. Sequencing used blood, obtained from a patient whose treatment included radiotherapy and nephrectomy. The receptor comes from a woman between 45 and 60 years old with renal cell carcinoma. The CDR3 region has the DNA TGTGCCAGCAGCGTAGGCGTACAGCGGAATGAAAAACTGTTTTTT. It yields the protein CASSVGVQRNEKLFF.